This T cell receptor beta chain is from a study of blood T cell repertoires in COVID-19 (dated by TCRdb to between 2020 and 2021). The study in broad terms: Collaborator samples came from the United States, Italy and Spain and covered acute and convalescent phases of COVID-19. The repertoires were made available in a free public database intended to serve as a resource for research on the immune response to SARS-CoV-2. Where HLA class I and class II types were available, the types were taken from metadata supplied by the sample provider, not from assay-based typing. The dataset comprised deeply sampled blood TCRbeta repertoires from subjects exposed to, actively infected with, or recovered from COVID-19. The sample metadata nearly always contained a de-identified subject ID, COVID-19 status, age in years and sex. Samples came from the ongoing ImmuneRACE study (first 160 participants) plus 1,254 subjects from 6 global collaborators. The material from the prospective study consisted of cDNA or gDNA derived from T cells, B-cell-depleted T cells, or PBMCs. General conclusions and limits of the study: The quantity of clinical and demographic metadata differed by source and by participant and was supplied without curation.

The immunoSEQ Assay, a bias-controlled multiplex PCR, was used to amplify TCRbeta CDR3 regions from genomic DNA. On the authors' methods: The number of nucleated cells in each sample was estimated from the amplification of reference gene primers within the assay. To quantify the absolute abundance of each unique TCRbeta CDR3 rearrangement, sequence reads were collapsed and filtered. For each sample, productive Simpson clonality was calculated as the square root of Simpson's diversity index over productive rearrangements. Imported from immuneACCESS, the table was reduced by TCRdb to in-frame sequences with V and J called. These copies leave out some clones; in studies compared against another copy, an unresolved V gene accounts for under half, and the cause of the remainder is not known. V, J and clone size derive from that table, while D and trimming were established from the DNA sequence. The sample has more than 400,000 clones on record, about nine tenths of them singletons. 0.6% to 0.7% of the sample comes from the top ten.

Participants in the prospective study were enrolled through a virtual design, were aged about 18 to 90 years, and lived in roughly 24 United States geographic areas. To assign participants to cohorts, the prospective study relied on clinical history that participants themselves reported in a screening survey and a study questionnaire. Recovered participants in ImmuneRACE Cohort 3 were defined by two consecutive negative NP/OP PCR tests, clearance by a healthcare professional, or resolution of symptoms. Each participant in the prospective study had whole blood, serum and a nasopharyngeal or oropharyngeal swab collected by mobile phlebotomists. Additional blood draws and questionnaires over an approximately two-month period could optionally be provided by prospective study participants. Prospective study blood samples were shipped either frozen or at room temperature before DNA extraction. V and J are trimmed by 3 bases and 2 bases, and the gene matches miss 15 bases of the junction. From the cysteine up to the phenylalanine, the CDR3 has a length of 20 residues. The sequence is cut down to CDR3 DNA, 60 bases in frame from base 1. CDR1 is given as SGHNT and CDR2 as YYREEE, both from the germline V gene (reference sequence).

About this clone: Its target antigen remains unknown. Per-base qualities were not stored, and no clone one base away is much larger.

The TCR comes from a man between 18 and 35 years old who had recovered from COVID-19. The rearranged chain carries TRBV5-4 and TRBJ2-4; the junction holds 12 bases that match TRBD2. Source material: PBMCs or T cells enriched from blood (not recorded which). The sequenced DNA is TGTGCCAGCAGCTCCCTAGCTACCGCTAGCGGGAGGGGGACCAAAAACATTCAGTACTTC. It translates to CASSSLATASGRGTKNIQYF.